The next 12 T cell receptor beta chains were all read from a single sample in a study of early T cells in non-severe SARS-CoV-2 infection. TCRdb itself ran the 5' RACE reads through MiXCR, one entry per CDR3 protein. The repertoire includes 50,000 to 70,000 distinct CDR3 sequences, more than 7.5% of them detected once, and 3% to 4% sits in the top ten. The sequencing sample was made of whole blood. The source is an adult who was a healthcare worker with PCR-confirmed SARS-CoV-2 infection or an uninfected control (not recorded which).

This clonotype was seen a few times. The V and J genes are TRBV9 and TRBJ2-1, with 8 bases that match TRBD2. V lost 4 bases to trimming and J lost 2 bases; unmatched junction nucleotides: 11. The V gene's germline CDR1 is SGDLS and CDR2 YYNGEE. The CDR3 covers 17 residues. CDR3 bases: TGTGCCAGCAGCCCCGGCGGGGCGGGAGGTCCCTACAATGAGCAGTTCTTC. This codes for CASSPGGAGGPYNEQFF.

The chain carries TRBV5-1 and TRBJ2-7, with 7 bases fitting TRBD1. The length of the CDR3 is 14 residues. Per the germline V gene, CDR1 is SGHRS and CDR2 is YFSETQ. Trimming took 5 bases from V and 1 from J; bases not matched to a gene: 6. The CDR3 sequence is CASRVRGMSYEQYF. The CDR3, as DNA: TGCGCCAGCAGAGTCAGGGGGATGTCCTACGAGCAGTACTTC.

This clonotype was seen only a few times. The V gene is TRBV6-1, the J gene TRBJ2-5; D unclear. This CDR3 comprises 16 residues. Germline assignment: CDR1 MNHNS and CDR2 SASEGT. Deletions cut 6 bases from V and 0 bases from J, with 17 bases between. CDR3 loop: CASRDEGPGYQETQYF. The CDR3 region has the DNA TGTGCCAGCAGGGACGAAGGTCCCGGTTACCAAGAGACCCAGTACTTC.

This clonotype has at least ten counts. J is TRBJ2-4 and V is TRBV28, with D perhaps TRBD1 (6 bases). V was shortened by 6 bases and J by 6 bases, with 18 bases between the two germline ends. The CDR3 extends over 15 amino acids. Germline V gene lookup returns CDR1 MDHEN and CDR2 SYDVKM. CDR3 nucleotides: TGTGCCAGCAGGAACATCAGGGGAATAGGAAACATTCAGTACTTC. It is translated as CASRNIRGIGNIQYF.

In this sample, this clonotype turned up a few times. The chain couples TRBV18 to TRBJ1-6; D unresolved. Trimming took 2 bases from V and 8 from J, leaving 10 bases between them. The CDR3 length is 14 residues. Germline V CDR1 and CDR2: KGHSH, LQKENI. The CDR3 spells CASSPYRTDSPLHF. The CDR3 coding sequence is TGTGCCAGCTCACCATACCGCACCGATTCACCCCTCCACTTT.

This clonotype was counted ten times or more. This chain connects TRBV2 to TRBJ1-6; D possibly corresponds to TRBD1 (6 bases). In germline, CDR1 is SNHLY, CDR2 FYNNEI. CDR3 length: 15 residues. V lost 6 bases, J lost 7 bases, and 16 bases lay in between. For the CDR3, the DNA is TGTGCCAGCAGAGCGCCGGACAGCCTGAATTCACCCCTCCACTTT. Its translation: CASRAPDSLNSPLHF.

This clonotype has more than one count but fewer than ten. CDR3 in DNA: TGTGCCAGCCTACAGGGGGCCGGACAGCCCCAGCATTTT. It encodes CASLQGAGQPQHF. V is TRBV28 and J is TRBJ1-5; 9 bases map to TRBD1. The CDR3 length is 13 residues. Germline V gene lookup returns CDR1 MDHEN and CDR2 SYDVKM. The V gene end was trimmed by 8 bases and the J gene end by 7 bases; junction bases not matched to a gene: 6. Full variable domain (rest looked up from reference TRBV28 and TRBJ1-5): DVKVTQSSRYLVKRTGEKVFLECVQDMDHENMFWYRQDPGLGLRLIYFSYDVKMKEKGDIPEGYSVSREKKERFSLILESASTNQTSMYLCASLQGAGQPQHFGDGTRLSIL.

This clonotype was detected ten times or more. V usage is TRBV27 and J usage is TRBJ1-4, with D hard to call. V lost 7 bases and J lost 0, with 9 bases in between. Per the germline V gene, CDR1 is MNHEY and CDR2 is SMNVEV (reference sequence). There are 14 residues in the CDR3. CDR3 DNA sequence: TGTGCCAGCACCTCAATTGCAACTAATGAAAAACTGTTTTTT. Protein product: CASTSIATNEKLFF. Full variable domain (outside the CDR3, taken from reference TRBV27 and TRBJ1-4): EAQVTQNPRYLITVTGKKLTVTCSQNMNHEYMSWYRQDPGLGLRQIYYSMNVEVTDKGDVPEGYKVSRKEKRNFPLILESPSPNQTSLYFCASTSIATNEKLFFGSGTQLSVL.

This chain links TRBV3-1 with TRBJ2-5; D remains ambiguous. This CDR3 region has 14 residues. Trimming stripped 3 bases from V and 5 bases from J, with 13 bases between. Germline CDR1 reads LGHDT; CDR2 reads YNNKEL (reference sequence). The CDR3 reads CASSHLTPQETQYF. The CDR3 DNA reads as TGTGCCAGCAGCCACCTGACTCCCCAGGAGACCCAGTACTTC.

V gene TRBV7-2 combines with J gene TRBJ2-7; no reliable D call. This CDR3 has 14 residues. Germline V gene data show CDR1 as SGHTA and CDR2 as FQGNSA. Trimming took off 3 bases at V and 6 bases at J, with 15 bases between the two ends. The DNA for the CDR3 is TGTGCCAGCAGCTTGGCCCAGGCGTTGGGCGAGCAGTACTTC. As protein: CASSLAQALGEQYF.

This clonotype was detected ten times or more. V gene TRBV5-1 combines with J gene TRBJ2-7, with 12 bases identical to TRBD2. Germline CDR1 SGHRS, CDR2 YFSETQ. The CDR3 extends over 17 amino acids. The J segment lost 6 bases and the V segment lost 4 bases, leaving 14 bases of the junction unmatched. The CDR3 protein is CASSPPPGLAGDLEQYF. CDR3 coding DNA: TGCGCCAGCAGCCCTCCTCCGGGACTAGCGGGCGACCTCGAGCAGTACTTC.

This clonotype was counted at least ten times. The V gene is TRBV6-1, the J gene TRBJ1-3; D is perhaps TRBD1 (6 bases). V lost 4 bases and J lost 0, with 13 bases in between. There are 16 residues in the CDR3. The germline V gene encodes CDR1 MNHNS and CDR2 SASEGT. The CDR3 spells CASSGLQGISGNTIYF. The CDR3 DNA follows: TGTGCCAGCAGTGGACTACAGGGTATCTCTGGAAACACCATATATTTT.